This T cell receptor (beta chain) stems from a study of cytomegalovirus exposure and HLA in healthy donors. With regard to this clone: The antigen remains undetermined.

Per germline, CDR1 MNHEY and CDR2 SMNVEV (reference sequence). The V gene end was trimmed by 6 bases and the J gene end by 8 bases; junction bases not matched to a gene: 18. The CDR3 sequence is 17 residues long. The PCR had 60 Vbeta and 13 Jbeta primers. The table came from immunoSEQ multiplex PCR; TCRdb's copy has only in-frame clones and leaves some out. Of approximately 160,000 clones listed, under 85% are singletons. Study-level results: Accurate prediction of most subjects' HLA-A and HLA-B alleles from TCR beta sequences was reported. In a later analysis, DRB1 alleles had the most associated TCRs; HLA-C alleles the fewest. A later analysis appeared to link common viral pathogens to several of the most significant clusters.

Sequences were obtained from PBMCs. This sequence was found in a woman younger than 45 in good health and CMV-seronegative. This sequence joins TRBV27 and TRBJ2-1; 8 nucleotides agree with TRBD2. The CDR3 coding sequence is TGTGCCAGCAGCAAATCCCTCAGGGGACTAGAGATCGATGAGCAGTTCTTC. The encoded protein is CASSKSLRGLEIDEQFF.